The clone carrying this T cell receptor (beta chain) was seen more than once but under ten times. Its target is unknown. Germline lookup yields CDR1 MNHEY and CDR2 SMNVEV (reference sequence). The ends lost 6 bases at V and 3 bases at J; junction bases unmatched: 8. CDR3 length: 15 residues. This sample stems from a study of response to subunit inactivated influenza vaccine. Study observations and caveats: There was a suggestion from the authors that each seasonal influenza vaccination recruits few new T cells.

TCRdb passed the RT-PCR reads through MiXCR, listing each CDR3 protein once. The data contain 450,000 to 500,000 distinct CDR3 sequences, approximately 11% of them singletons. This material consisted of PBMCs from blood, taken 45 days after vaccination. This chain links TRBV27 with TRBJ2-7; 10 bases match TRBD2. This receptor was taken from a man aged 50 to 60 who received an inactivated influenza vaccine. The CDR3, as DNA: TGTGCCAGCAGCCCCCAACTAGCGGGAAACTACGAGCAGTACTTC. This gives the protein CASSPQLAGNYEQYF.